The present T cell receptor beta chain was sequenced within a study of identical twins. Study-wide points: The study found weaker excess twin sharing in beta out-of-frame sequences. High-abundance cord blood beta clonotypes had fewer insertions; memory repertoires showed none.

Template switching added a universal primer site; cDNA carried unique molecular identifiers. TCRdb used MiXCR to reprocess the 5' RACE reads, holding one entry per CDR3 protein. The data contain about 300,000 distinct CDR3 sequences, roughly 12% of them singletons. With respect to this clonotype: Its specificity is unknown.

This CDR3 comprises 15 residues. The germline V gene encodes CDR1 SGHAT and CDR2 FQNNGV. The V gene lost 1 base and the J gene lost 7 bases, with 16 bases spanning the gap. These data were likewise used in another study, on yellow fever vaccine responses in identical twins.

Sequencing input: CD8+ T cells sorted from blood. The genes are TRBV11-2 and TRBJ2-5; D might be TRBD1 (6 bases). The receptor was derived from a young woman in good health. The CDR3 DNA follows: TGTGCCAGCAGCTTAGTGTTCAGGGGCTGGGGGACCCAGTACTTC. Encoded protein: CASSLVFRGWGTQYF.